This T cell receptor (beta chain) comes out of a study of radiation and T cells in renal cell carcinoma. Specified time point: blood 2 weeks post-SBRT. The sample's treatment: 15 Gy SBRT to primary tumor, nephrectomy 4 weeks later. Libraries were prepared by immunoSEQ multiplex PCR; TCRdb keeps only in-frame clonotypes and omits some of them. The sample contains about 120,000 clones, 81% of which appear only once. The CDR3 extends over 15 amino acids. CDR1 and CDR2 (germline): MNHNY, SVGAGI (reference sequence). V was cut by 0 bases and J by 8 bases, with 13 bases left in between. The sample in question was blood, obtained from a patient whose treatment included radiotherapy and nephrectomy. The rearrangement links TRBV6-6 to TRBJ1-4; D gene ambiguous. This receptor was obtained from a man in his forties or fifties with renal cell carcinoma. CDR3 DNA sequence: TGTGCCAGCAGTTACTCGAAGGCAGTATGGGAAAAACTGTTTTTT. Its protein is CASSYSKAVWEKLFF.